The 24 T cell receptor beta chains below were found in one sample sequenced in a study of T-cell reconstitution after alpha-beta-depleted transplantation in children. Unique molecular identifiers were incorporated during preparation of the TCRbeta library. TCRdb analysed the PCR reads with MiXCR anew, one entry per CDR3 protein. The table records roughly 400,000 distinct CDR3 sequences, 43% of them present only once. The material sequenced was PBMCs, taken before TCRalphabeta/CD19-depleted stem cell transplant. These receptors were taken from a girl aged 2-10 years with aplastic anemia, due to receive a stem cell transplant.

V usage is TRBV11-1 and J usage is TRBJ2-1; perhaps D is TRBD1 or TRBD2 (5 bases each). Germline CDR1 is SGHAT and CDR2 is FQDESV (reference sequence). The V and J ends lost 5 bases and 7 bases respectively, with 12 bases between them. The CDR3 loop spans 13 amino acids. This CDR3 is CASSRSEGNEQFF. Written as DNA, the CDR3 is TGTGCCAGCAGCCGCTCAGAGGGGAATGAGCAGTTCTTC.

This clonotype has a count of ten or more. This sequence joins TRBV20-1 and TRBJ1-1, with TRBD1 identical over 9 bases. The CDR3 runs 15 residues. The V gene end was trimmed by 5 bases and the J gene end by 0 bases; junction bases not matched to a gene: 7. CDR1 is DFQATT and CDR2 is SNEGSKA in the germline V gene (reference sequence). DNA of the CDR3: TGCAGTGCTCCGAACAGGGGGCGACTGAACACTGAAGCTTTCTTT. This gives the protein CSAPNRGRLNTEAFF.

DNA of the CDR3: TGTGCCTGGAGTGTAAATGTCGGGTCAGAAGCTTTCTTT. Translation gives CAWSVNVGSEAFF. The rearrangement uses TRBV30 and TRBJ1-1; D gene ambiguous. CDR3 length: 13 residues. V was trimmed by 0 bases and J by 8 bases, leaving 13 bases between them. In germline, CDR1 is GTSNPN, CDR2 SVGIG (reference sequence).

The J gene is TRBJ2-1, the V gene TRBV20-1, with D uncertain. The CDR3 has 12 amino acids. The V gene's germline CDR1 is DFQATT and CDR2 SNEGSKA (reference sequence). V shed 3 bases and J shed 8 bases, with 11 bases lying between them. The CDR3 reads CSASKGFDEQFF. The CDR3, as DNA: TGCAGTGCTAGTAAAGGGTTTGATGAGCAGTTCTTC.

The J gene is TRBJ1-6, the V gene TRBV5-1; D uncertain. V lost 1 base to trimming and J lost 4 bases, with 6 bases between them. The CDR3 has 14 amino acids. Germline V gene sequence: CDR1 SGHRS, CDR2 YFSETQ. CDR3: CASSLTAYNSPLHF. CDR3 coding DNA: TGCGCCAGCAGCTTGACAGCTTATAATTCACCCCTCCACTTT.

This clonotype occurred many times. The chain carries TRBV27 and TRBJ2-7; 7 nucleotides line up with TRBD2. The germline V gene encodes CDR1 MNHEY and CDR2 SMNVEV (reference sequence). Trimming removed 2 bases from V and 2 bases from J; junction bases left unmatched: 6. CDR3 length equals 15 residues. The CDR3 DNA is TGTGCCAGCAGTTTAAGGCGGGGGTGGACCTACGAGCAGTACTTC. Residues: CASSLRRGWTYEQYF.

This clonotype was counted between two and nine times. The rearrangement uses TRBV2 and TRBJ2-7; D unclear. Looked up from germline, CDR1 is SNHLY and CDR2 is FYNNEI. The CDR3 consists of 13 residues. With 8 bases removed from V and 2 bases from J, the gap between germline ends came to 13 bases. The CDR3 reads CASYLDGPYEQYF. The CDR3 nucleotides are TGTGCCAGCTACCTTGACGGGCCCTACGAGCAGTACTTC. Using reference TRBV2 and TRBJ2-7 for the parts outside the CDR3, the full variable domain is EPEVTQTPSHQVTQMGQEVILRCVPISNHLYFYWYRQILGQKVEFLVSFYNNEISEKSEIFDDQFSVERPDGSNFTLKIRSTKLEDSAMYFCASYLDGPYEQYFGPGTRLTVT.

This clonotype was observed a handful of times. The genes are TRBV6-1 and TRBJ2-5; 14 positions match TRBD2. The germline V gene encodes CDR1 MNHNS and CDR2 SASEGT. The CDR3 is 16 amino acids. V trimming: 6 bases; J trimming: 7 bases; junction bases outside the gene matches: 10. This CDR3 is CASSLGLAGDGGTQYF. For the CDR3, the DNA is TGTGCCAGCAGCCTGGGACTAGCGGGAGACGGCGGGACCCAGTACTTC.

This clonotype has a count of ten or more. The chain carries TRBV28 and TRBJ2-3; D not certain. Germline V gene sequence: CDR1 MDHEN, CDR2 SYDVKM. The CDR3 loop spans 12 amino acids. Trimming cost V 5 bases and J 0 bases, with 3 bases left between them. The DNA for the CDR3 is TGTGCCAGCAGTGAGAGCACAGATACGCAGTATTTT. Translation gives CASSESTDTQYF. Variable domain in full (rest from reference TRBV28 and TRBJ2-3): DVKVTQSSRYLVKRTGEKVFLECVQDMDHENMFWYRQDPGLGLRLIYFSYDVKMKEKGDIPEGYSVSREKKERFSLILESASTNQTSMYLCASSESTDTQYFGPGTRLTVL.

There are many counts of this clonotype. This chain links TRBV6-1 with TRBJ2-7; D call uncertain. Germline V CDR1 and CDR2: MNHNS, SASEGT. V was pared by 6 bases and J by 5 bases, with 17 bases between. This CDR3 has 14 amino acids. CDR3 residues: CASSKGRAFDEQYF. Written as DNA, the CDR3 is TGTGCCAGCAGCAAGGGTAGGGCATTCGACGAGCAGTACTTC.

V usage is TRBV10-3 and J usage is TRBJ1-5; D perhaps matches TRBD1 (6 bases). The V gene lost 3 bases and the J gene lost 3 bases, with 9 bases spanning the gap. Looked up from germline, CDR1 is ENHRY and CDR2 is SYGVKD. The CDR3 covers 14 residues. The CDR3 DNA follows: TGTGCCATCAGTGAAGGGGGGAACAATCAGCCCCAGCATTTT. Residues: CAISEGGNNQPQHF.

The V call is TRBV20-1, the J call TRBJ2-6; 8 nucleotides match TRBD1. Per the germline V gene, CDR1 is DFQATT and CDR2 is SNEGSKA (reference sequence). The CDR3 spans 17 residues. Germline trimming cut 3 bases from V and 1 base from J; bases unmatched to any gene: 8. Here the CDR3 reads CSASPGQDRSGANVLTF. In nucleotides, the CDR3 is TGCAGTGCTAGTCCGGGACAGGATCGATCTGGGGCCAACGTCCTGACTTTC.

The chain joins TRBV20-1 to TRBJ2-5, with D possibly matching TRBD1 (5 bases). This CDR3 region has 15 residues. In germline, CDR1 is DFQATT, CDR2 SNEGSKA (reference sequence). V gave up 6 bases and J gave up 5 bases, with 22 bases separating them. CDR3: CSAGKSRVLMETQYF. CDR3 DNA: TGCAGTGCGGGAAAAAGCAGGGTGCTCATGGAGACCCAGTACTTC.

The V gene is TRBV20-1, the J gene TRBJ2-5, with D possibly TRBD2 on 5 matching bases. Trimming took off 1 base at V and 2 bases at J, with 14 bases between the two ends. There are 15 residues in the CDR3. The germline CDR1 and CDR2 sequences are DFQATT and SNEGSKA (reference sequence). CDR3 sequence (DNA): TGCAGTGCTAGAGGAGGGCGCATTATGCAAGAGACCCAGTACTTC. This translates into CSARGGRIMQETQYF.

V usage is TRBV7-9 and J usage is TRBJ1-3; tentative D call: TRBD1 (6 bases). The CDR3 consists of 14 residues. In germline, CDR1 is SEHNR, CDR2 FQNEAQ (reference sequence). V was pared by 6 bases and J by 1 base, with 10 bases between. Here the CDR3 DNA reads TGTGCCAGCAGGCCACAGGGTTCTGGAAACACCATATATTTT. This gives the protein CASRPQGSGNTIYF.

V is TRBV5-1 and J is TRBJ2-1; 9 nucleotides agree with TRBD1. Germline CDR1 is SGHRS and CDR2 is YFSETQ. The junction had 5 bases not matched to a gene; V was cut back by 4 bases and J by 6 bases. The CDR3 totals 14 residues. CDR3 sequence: CASSRDRAVNEQFF. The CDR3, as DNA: TGCGCCAGCAGCCGGGACAGGGCGGTCAATGAGCAGTTCTTC.

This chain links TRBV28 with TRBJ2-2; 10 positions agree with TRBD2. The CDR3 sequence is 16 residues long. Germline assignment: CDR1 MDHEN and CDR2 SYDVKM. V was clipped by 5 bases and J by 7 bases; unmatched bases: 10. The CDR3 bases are TGTGCCAGCAGTCTTTCAGCGGGAGGGCCGGTCGGGGAGCTGTTTTTT. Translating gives CASSLSAGGPVGELFF.

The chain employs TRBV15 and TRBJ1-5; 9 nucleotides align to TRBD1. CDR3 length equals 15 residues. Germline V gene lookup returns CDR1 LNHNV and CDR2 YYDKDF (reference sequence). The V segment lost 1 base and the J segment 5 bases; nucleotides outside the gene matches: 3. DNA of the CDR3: TGTGCCACCAGCAGAGGGGACAGGGCGGATCAGCCCCAGCATTTT. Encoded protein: CATSRGDRADQPQHF.

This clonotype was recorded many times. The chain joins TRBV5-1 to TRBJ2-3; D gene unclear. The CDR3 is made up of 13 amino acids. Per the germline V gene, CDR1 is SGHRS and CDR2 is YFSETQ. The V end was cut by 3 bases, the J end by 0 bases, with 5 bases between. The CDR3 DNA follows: TGCGCCAGCAGCTCAGCTAGCACAGATACGCAGTATTTT. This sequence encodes CASSSASTDTQYF.

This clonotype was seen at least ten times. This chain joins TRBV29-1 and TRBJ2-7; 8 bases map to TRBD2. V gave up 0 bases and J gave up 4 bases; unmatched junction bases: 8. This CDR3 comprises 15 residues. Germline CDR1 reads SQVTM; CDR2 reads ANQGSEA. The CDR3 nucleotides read TGCAGCGTTGAAGATCCGCGGGGGGAGACTTACGAGCAGTACTTC. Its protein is CSVEDPRGETYEQYF.

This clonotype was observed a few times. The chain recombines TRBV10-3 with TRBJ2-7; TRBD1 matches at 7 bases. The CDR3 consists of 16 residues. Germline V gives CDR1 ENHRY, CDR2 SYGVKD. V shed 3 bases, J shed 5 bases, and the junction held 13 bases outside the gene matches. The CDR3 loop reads CAISDRWTGGEDEQYF. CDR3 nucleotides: TGTGCCATCAGTGATAGGTGGACAGGAGGCGAGGACGAGCAGTACTTC.

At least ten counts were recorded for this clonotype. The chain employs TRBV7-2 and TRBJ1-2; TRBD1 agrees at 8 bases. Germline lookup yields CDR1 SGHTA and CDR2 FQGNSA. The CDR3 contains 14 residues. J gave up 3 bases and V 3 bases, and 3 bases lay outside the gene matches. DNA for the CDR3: TGTGCCAGCAGCTTGAGACAGGGGCACTATGGCTACACCTTC. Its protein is CASSLRQGHYGYTF.

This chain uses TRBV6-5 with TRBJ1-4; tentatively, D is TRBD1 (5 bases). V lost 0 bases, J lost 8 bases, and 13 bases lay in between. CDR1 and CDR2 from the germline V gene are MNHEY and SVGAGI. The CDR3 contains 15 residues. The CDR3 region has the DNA TGTGCCAGCAGTTACTCGAGGCAGGGAGGCGAAAAACTGTTTTTT. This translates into CASSYSRQGGEKLFF.

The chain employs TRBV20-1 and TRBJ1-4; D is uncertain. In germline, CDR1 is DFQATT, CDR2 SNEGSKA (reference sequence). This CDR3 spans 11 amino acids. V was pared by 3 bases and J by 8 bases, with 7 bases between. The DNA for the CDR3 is TGCAGTGCTAGTCTCGGGGAAAAACTGTTTTTT. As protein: CSASLGEKLFF.